These T cell receptor beta chains were read from a single sample in a study of T cells after yellow fever vaccination. TCRdb passed the 5' RACE reads through MiXCR, listing each CDR3 protein once. The profile shows around 250,000 distinct CDR3 sequences, less than 8.5% of them singletons. Here the sequenced sample was CD4+ T cells sorted from PBMCs, taken 15 days after the yellow fever booster vaccination. Every receptor here comes from a man between 25 and 39 years old who received the YFV17D yellow fever vaccine. Both conserved end residues are part of each CDR3. Fields, in order: clone size, V gene, D gene, J gene, CDR3 protein, CDR3 DNA. The D gene is left open where the match is weak. Clone size appears in some rows only: once, few, many, or a class for an expanded clone.

few,TRBV7-3,.,TRBJ2-3,CASSQNGDTQYF,TGTGCCAGCAGCCAGAACGGGGATACGCAGTATTTT
.,TRBV6-5,.,TRBJ2-1,CASAVGQVRNEQFF,TGTGCCTCAGCTGTCGGGCAGGTGCGGAATGAGCAGTTCTTC
many,TRBV5-1,.,TRBJ2-4,CASSLASALAKNIQYF,TGCGCCAGCAGCTTGGCTAGCGCCCTAGCCAAAAACATTCAGTACTTC
.,TRBV10-3,TRBD1,TRBJ1-1,CAIRGRGATEAFF,TGTGCCATCAGGGGCAGGGGGGCCACTGAAGCTTTCTTT
.,TRBV12-3/TRBV12-4,.,TRBJ1-6,CASSLGPRSPLHF,TGTGCCAGCAGTTTAGGCCCACGCTCACCCCTCCACTTT
.,TRBV10-1,.,TRBJ2-4,CASSQGSGSKNIQYF,TGCGCCAGCAGTCAGGGAAGCGGCTCCAAAAACATTCAGTACTTC
many,TRBV7-8,.,TRBJ2-3,CASSLAGPPTDTQYF,TGTGCCAGCAGCTTAGCGGGTCCTCCCACAGATACGCAGTATTTT
.,TRBV9,.,TRBJ1-2,CASSPSGDPNYGYTF,TGTGCCAGCAGCCCTAGCGGAGACCCTAACTATGGCTACACCTTC
many,TRBV3-1,.,TRBJ2-5,CASSQDGAASDTQYF,TGTGCCAGCAGCCAGGACGGAGCGGCTTCGGATACCCAGTACTTC
few,TRBV3-1,.,TRBJ1-1,CASSQGSGRRDTEAFF,TGTGCCAGCAGCCAAGGGTCGGGGAGACGGGACACTGAAGCTTTCTTT
many,TRBV5-1,TRBD1,TRBJ2-7,CASSPITGGHYEQYF,TGCGCCAGCAGCCCGATCACAGGGGGCCACTACGAGCAGTACTTC
.,TRBV7-9,TRBD1,TRBJ1-4,CASVPGQGPNEKLFF,TGTGCCAGCGTTCCGGGACAGGGACCTAATGAAAAACTGTTTTTT
few,TRBV5-1,.,TRBJ2-3,CASSPERGTDTQYF,TGCGCCAGCAGCCCCGAGCGCGGCACAGATACGCAGTATTTT
.,TRBV5-1,.,TRBJ1-1,CASSLEGSWNTEAFF,TGCGCCAGCAGCTTGGAGGGTAGCTGGAACACTGAAGCTTTCTTT
.,TRBV6-6,.,TRBJ2-1,CASNRNEQFF,TGTGCCAGCAATCGTAATGAGCAGTTCTTC
few,TRBV5-1,TRBD2,TRBJ2-3,CASSHRTSGNTQYF,TGCGCCAGCAGTCATCGGACTAGCGGGAATACGCAGTATTTT
many,TRBV7-6,TRBD2,TRBJ2-1,CASSKYSGSGVDEQFF,TGTGCCAGCAGCAAGTATAGCGGGAGCGGCGTGGATGAGCAGTTCTTC